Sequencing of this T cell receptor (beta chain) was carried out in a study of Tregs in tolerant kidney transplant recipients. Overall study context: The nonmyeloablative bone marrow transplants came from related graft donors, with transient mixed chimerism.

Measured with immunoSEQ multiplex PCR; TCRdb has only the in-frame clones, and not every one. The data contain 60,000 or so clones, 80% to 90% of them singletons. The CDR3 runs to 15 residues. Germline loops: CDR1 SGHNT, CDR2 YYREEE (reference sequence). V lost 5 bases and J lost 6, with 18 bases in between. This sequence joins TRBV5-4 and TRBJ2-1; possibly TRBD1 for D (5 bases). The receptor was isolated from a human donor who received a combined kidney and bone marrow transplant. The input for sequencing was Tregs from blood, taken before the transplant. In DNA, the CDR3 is TGTGCCAGCAGTCTAACAAGGGGCGCTCTCAATGAGCAGTTCTTC. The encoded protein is CASSLTRGALNEQFF.